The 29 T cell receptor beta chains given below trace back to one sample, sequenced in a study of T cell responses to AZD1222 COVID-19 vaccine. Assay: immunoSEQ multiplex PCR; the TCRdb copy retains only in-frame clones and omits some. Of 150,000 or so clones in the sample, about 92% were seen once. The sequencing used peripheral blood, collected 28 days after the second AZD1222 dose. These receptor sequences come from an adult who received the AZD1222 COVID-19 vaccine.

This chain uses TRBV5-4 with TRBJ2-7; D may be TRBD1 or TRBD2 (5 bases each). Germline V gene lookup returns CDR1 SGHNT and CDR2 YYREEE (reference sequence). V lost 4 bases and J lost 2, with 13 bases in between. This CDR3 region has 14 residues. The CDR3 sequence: CASSEKGTPYEQYF. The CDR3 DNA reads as TGTGCCAGCAGCGAAAAAGGGACCCCCTACGAGCAGTACTTC. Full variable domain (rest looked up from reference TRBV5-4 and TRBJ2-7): ETGVTQSPTHLIKTRGQQVTLRCSSQSGHNTVSWYQQALGQGPQFIFQYYREEENGRGNFPPRFSGLQFPNYSSELNVNALELDDSALYLCASSEKGTPYEQYFGPGTRLTVT.

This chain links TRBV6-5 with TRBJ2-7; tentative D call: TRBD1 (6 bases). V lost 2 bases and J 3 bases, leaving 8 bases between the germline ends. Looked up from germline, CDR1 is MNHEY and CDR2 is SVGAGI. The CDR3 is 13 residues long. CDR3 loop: CASSYRQDYEQYF. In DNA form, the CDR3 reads TGTGCCAGCAGTTACCGACAGGACTACGAGCAGTACTTC.

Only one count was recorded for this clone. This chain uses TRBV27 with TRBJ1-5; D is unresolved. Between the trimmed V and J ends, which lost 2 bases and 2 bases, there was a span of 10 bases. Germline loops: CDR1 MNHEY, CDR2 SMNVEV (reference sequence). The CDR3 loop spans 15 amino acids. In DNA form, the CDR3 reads TGTGCCAGCAGTTTAAACTTTCGGGGCAATCAGCCCCAGCATTTT. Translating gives CASSLNFRGNQPQHF.

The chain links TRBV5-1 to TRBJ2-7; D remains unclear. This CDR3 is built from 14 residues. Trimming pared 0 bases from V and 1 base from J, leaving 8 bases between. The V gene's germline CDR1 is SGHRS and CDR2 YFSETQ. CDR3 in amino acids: CASSLERSSYEQYF. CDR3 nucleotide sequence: TGCGCCAGCAGCTTGGAGAGGTCTTCCTACGAGCAGTACTTC.

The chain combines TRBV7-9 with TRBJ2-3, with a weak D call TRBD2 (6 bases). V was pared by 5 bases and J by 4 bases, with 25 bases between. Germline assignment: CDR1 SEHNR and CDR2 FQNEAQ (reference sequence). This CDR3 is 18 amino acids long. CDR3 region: CASSLPSAGSRHADTQYF. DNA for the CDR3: TGTGCCAGCAGCCTACCTTCGGCGGGGTCTCGGCACGCAGATACGCAGTATTTT.

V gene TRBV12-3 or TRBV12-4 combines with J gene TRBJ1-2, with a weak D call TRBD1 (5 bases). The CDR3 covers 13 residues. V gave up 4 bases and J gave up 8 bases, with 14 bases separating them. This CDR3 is CASSSQELEGYTF. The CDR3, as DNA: TGTGCCAGCAGTTCACAGGAACTAGAAGGCTACACCTTC.

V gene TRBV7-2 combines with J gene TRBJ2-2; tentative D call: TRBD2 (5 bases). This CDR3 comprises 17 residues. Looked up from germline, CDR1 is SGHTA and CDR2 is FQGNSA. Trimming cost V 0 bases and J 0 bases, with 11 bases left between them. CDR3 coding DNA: TGTGCCAGCAGCTTAGCCGCCGGGCGGGCGAACACCGGGGAGCTGTTTTTT. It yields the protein CASSLAAGRANTGELFF.

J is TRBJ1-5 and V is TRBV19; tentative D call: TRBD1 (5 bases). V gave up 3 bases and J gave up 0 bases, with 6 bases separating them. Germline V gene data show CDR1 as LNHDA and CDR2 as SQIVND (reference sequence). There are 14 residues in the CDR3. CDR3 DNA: TGTGCCAGTAGTATGACAGATAGCAATCAGCCCCAGCATTTT. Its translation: CASSMTDSNQPQHF.

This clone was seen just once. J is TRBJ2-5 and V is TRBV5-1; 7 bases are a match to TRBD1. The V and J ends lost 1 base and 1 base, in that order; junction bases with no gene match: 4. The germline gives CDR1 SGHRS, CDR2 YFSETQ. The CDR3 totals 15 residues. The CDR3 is CASSLRGTAQETQYF. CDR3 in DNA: TGCGCCAGCAGCTTGCGAGGGACAGCCCAAGAGACCCAGTACTTC.

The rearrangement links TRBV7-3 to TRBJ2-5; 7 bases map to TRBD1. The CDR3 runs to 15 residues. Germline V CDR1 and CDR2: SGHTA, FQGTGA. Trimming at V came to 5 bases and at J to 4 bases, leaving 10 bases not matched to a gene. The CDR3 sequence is CASSPTGQRRETQYF. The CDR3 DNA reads TGTGCCAGCAGCCCCACGGGACAGCGGCGAGAGACCCAGTACTTC.

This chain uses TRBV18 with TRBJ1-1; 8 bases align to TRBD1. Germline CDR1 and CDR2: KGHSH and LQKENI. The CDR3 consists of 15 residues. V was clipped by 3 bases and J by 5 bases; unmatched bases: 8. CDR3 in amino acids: CASSPSPGGNTEAFF. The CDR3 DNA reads TGTGCCAGCTCACCCTCCCCAGGGGGCAATACTGAAGCTTTCTTT.

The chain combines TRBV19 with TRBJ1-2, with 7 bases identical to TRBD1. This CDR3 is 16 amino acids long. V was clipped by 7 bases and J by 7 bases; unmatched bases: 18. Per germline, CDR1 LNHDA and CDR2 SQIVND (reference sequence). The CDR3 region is CASTQNIPTGLVGYTF. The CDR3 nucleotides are TGTGCCAGTACCCAAAACATACCGACAGGGCTGGTTGGCTACACCTTC.

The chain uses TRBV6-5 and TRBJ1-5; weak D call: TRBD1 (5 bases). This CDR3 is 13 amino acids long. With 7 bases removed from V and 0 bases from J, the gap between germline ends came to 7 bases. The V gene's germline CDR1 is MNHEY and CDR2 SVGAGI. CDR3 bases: TGTGCCAGCACGGGGGATAGCAATCAGCCCCAGCATTTT. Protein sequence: CASTGDSNQPQHF.

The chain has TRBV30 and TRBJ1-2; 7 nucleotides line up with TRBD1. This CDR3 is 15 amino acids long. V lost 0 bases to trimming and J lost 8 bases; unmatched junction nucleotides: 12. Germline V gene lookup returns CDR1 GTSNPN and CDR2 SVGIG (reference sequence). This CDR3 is CAWSVQGTKRRGYTF. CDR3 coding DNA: TGTGCCTGGAGTGTACAGGGGACAAAGAGGCGAGGCTACACCTTC.

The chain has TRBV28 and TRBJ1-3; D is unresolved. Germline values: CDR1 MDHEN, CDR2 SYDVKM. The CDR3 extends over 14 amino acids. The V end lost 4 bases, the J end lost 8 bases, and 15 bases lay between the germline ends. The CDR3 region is CASSSAPNPDTIYF. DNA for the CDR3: TGTGCCAGCAGTTCAGCCCCCAATCCGGACACCATATATTTT.

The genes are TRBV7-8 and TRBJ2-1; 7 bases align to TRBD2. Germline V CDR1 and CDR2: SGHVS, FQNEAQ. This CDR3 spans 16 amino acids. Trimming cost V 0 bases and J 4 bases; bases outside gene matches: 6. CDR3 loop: CASSLAGGGLYNEQFF. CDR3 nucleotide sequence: TGTGCCAGCAGCTTAGCGGGGGGGGGACTATACAATGAGCAGTTCTTC.

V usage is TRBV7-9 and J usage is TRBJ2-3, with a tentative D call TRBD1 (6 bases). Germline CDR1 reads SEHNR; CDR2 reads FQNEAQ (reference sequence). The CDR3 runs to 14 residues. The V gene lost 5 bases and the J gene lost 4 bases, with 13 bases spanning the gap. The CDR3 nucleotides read TGTGCCAGCAGCCTCCAGGGGTCCGCAGATACGCAGTATTTT. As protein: CASSLQGSADTQYF.

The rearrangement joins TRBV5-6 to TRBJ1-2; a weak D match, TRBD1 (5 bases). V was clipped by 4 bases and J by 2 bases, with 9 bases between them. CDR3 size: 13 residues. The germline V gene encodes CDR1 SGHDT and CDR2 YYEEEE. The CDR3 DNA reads TGTGCCAGCAGCCGGGACGGGAACTATGGCTACACCTTC. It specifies CASSRDGNYGYTF.

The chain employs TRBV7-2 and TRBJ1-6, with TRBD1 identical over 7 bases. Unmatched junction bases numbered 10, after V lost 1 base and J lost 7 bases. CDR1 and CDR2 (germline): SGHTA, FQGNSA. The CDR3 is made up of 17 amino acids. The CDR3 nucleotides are TGTGCCAGCAGCTTAGAAATCTCTCCACAGGGGAATTCACCCCTCCACTTT. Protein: CASSLEISPQGNSPLHF.

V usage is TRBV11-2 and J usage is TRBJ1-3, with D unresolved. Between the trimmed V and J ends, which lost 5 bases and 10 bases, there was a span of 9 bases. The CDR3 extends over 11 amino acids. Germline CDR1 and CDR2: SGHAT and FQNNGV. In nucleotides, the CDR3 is TGTGCCAGCAGCCACCTCGCAACCATATATTTT. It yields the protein CASSHLATIYF.

The CDR3 spells CASSPEQGLSYGYTF. CDR3 sequence (DNA): TGCGCCAGCAGCCCAGAACAGGGGTTAAGCTATGGCTACACCTTC. The genes are TRBV4-3 and TRBJ1-2; 7 bases map to TRBD1. This CDR3 is built from 15 residues. Losses at the gene ends were 4 bases for V and 4 bases for J; bases not matched to a gene: 9. Germline lookup yields CDR1 LGHNA and CDR2 YSLEER.

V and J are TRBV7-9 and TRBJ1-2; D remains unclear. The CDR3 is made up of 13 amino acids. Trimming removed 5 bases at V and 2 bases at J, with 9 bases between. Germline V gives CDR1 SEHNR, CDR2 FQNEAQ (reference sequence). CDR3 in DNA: TGTGCCAGCAGCCCAACCGGAAACTATGGCTACACCTTC. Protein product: CASSPTGNYGYTF.

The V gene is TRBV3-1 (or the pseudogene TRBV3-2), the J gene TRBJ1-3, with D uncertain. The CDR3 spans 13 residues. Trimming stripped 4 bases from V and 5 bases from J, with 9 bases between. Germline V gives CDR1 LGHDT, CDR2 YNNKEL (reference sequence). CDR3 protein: CASSLPGRNTIYF. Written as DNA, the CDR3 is TGTGCCAGCAGCCTCCCCGGCCGAAACACCATATATTTT.

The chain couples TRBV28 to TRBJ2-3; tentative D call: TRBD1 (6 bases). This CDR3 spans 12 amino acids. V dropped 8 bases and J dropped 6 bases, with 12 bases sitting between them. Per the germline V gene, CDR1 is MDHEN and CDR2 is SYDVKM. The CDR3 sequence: CASGTRSDTQYF. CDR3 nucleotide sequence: TGTGCCAGCGGGACACGCAGTGATACGCAGTATTTT.

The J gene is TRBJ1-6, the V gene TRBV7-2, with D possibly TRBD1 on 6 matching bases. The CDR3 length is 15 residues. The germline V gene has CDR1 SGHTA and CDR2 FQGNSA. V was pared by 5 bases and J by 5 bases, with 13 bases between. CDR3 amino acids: CASSVGTPDNSPLHF. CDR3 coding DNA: TGTGCCAGCAGCGTCGGGACACCTGATAATTCACCCCTCCACTTT.

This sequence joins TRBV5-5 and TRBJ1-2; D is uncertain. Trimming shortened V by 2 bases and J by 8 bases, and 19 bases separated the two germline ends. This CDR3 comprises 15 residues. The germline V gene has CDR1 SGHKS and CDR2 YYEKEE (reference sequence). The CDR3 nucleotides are TGTGCCAGCAGCTTCCGGGAGGTAGGGTTCATAGGCTACACCTTC. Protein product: CASSFREVGFIGYTF.

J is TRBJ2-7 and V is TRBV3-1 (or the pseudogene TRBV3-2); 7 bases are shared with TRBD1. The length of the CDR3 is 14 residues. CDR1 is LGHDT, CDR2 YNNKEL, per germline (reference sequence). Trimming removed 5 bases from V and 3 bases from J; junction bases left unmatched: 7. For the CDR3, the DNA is TGTGCCAGCAGCTCACCGGGACAGAACTACGAGCAGTACTTC. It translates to CASSSPGQNYEQYF.

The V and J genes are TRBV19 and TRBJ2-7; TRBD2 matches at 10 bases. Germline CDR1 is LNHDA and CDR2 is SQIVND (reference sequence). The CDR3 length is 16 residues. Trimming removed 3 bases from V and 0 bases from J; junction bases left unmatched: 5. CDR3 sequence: CASSILLAGSSYEQYF. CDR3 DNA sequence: TGTGCCAGTAGTATTCTACTAGCGGGGAGCTCCTACGAGCAGTACTTC.

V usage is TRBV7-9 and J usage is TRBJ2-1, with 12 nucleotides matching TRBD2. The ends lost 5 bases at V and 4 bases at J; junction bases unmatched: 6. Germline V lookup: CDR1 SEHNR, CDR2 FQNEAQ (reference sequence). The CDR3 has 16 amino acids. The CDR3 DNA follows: TGTGCCAGCAGCACCCTAGCGGGAGGGCCTTACAATGAGCAGTTCTTC. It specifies CASSTLAGGPYNEQFF.